This T cell receptor beta chain is drawn from a study of low-dose radiotherapy and immunotherapy resistance in tumors. Study at large: Members of Cohort 1 were treated with 0.5 Gy per fraction every 2 weeks. The prescribed total PTV dose was 6.5 Gy. A dose of 1 Gy per fraction every two weeks went to Cohort 2, totaling 13 Gy over 26 weeks.

This CDR3 is 17 amino acids long. Germline CDR1 and CDR2: SGHDT and YYEEEE. J was trimmed by 0 bases and V by 0 bases; bases with no gene match: 8. Regarding time point: after trial treatment. Treatment of the sample: LDRT plus nivolumab, ipilimumab, low-dose cyclophosphamide and aspirin (RACIN trial). Nivolumab, ipilimumab, aspirin, low-dose cyclophosphamide and low-dose radiotherapy were given to donors. TRAV- and TRBV-specific primers primed first-strand cDNA, covering alpha and beta chains. The authors amplified TCRs for about 18 PCR cycles with a constant-region primer and a V-primer adapter. Each CDR3 protein is one row after TCRdb ran MiXCR on the reads. The sample carries about 91,000 distinct CDR3 sequences, 20% to 25% recorded once. This clonotype showed up many times.

The chain uses TRBV5-6 and TRBJ2-5; 7 bases are a match to TRBD1. The receptor's source is a female donor with ovarian cancer. Sequenced material: PBMCs, taken after low-dose radiotherapy plus immunotherapy. This chain's CDR3 is CASSLVPQGNHQETQYF. The CDR3 bases are TGTGCCAGCAGCTTGGTCCCACAGGGGAACCACCAAGAGACCCAGTACTTC. The entire variable domain, with the rest obtained from reference TRBV5-6 and TRBJ2-5, is as follows: DAGVTQSPTHLIKTRGQQVTLRCSPKSGHDTVSWYQQALGQGPQFIFQYYEEEERQRGNFPDRFSGHQFPNYSSELNVNALLLGDSALYLCASSLVPQGNHQETQYFGPGTRLLVL.